The next 2 T cell receptor beta chains were all read from a single sample in a study of T cell responses to AZD1222 COVID-19 vaccine. Only in-frame clones appear in the TCRdb table, and some are missing; sequencing was by immunoSEQ multiplex PCR. Altogether more than 85,000 clones are present, more than 90% being singletons, with the ten largest covering roughly 2.5%. The starting material was peripheral blood, obtained 28 days after the second AZD1222 dose. The receptors were gathered from an adult who received the AZD1222 COVID-19 vaccine.

The chain recombines TRBV6-2 or TRBV6-3 with TRBJ2-7; D is ambiguous. Germline V gene lookup returns CDR1 MNHEY and CDR2 SVGEGT. V shed 0 bases and J shed 2 bases, with 8 bases lying between them. The CDR3 sequence is 14 residues long. The CDR3 loop is CASSYSTFTYEQYF. CDR3 bases: TGTGCCAGCAGTTACTCGACATTCACCTACGAGCAGTACTTC.

The chain employs TRBV5-1 and TRBJ2-3; D might be TRBD1 (6 bases). Trimming cost V 5 bases and J 2 bases, with 12 bases left between them. The germline gives CDR1 SGHRS, CDR2 YFSETQ. This CDR3 spans 14 amino acids. As DNA, the CDR3 is TGCGCCAGCAGGGATACAGGGCTCACAGATACGCAGTATTTT. As protein: CASRDTGLTDTQYF.